This TCR beta chain was sequenced during a study of blood T cell repertoires in COVID-19. Study in general: The study drew acute and convalescent COVID-19 samples from the United States, Italy and Spain. T cells, B-cell-depleted T cells, or PBMCs supplied cDNA or gDNA.

Those enrolled, adults aged roughly 18 to 100 years, came from about 24 US areas. Original methodology: Nucleated cell number was recorded as an estimate derived from reference gene primer amplification. Assay: immunoSEQ multiplex PCR; the TCRdb copy retains only in-frame clones and omits some. Clone size and V and J calls were adopted from that table, with D and trimming inferred from the DNA. Altogether roughly 330,000 clones are present, about 89% being singletons, with the ten largest covering about 5%. The CDR3 sequence is 16 residues long. Germline CDR1 LGHNA, CDR2 YNFKEQ. V was pared by 0 bases and J by 5 bases, with 16 bases between.

The chain combines TRBV4-2 with TRBJ2-5; D possibly corresponds to TRBD2 (5 bases). The clonotype originates from a woman aged 25-40 years who had recovered from COVID-19. What was sequenced was PBMCs or T cells enriched from blood (not recorded which). CDR3 sequence: CASSQEYGFSGETQYF. In nucleotides, the CDR3 is TGTGCCAGCAGCCAAGAATATGGCTTTTCGGGGGAGACCCAGTACTTC.